A selection of T cell receptor beta chains follows, all from one sample in a study of technical replicates of blood from a few donors. The repertoire was sequenced with immunoSEQ multiplex PCR; TCRdb's copy has only in-frame clones and lacks some. The sample contains 55,000 to 75,000 clones, about 90% of which appear only once. The sample comprised T cells isolated from PBMCs. The source is a human donor in good health. CDR3s include the opening cysteine and the closing phenylalanine or tryptophan. A D gene is named only where the DNA matches it firmly. Some rows mark clone size as missing; the rest say once, few, many or name a class of expanded clone.

J	V	D	size	CDR3	DNA
TRBJ2-7	TRBV5-4	TRBD2	NA	CASSLFGGRASAYEQYF	TGTGCCAGCAGCTTATTCGGCGGGAGGGCCTCCGCCTACGAGCAGTACTTC
TRBJ2-2	TRBV30	TRBD2	NA	CAWSGERIREGLLDTGELFF	TGTGCCTGGAGCGGTGAAAGGATACGGGAGGGCCTTCTTGACACCGGGGAGCTGTTTTTT
TRBJ1-3	TRBV18	NA	few	CASSPPNLDTIYF	TGTGCCAGCTCACCACCCAATCTAGACACCATATATTTT
TRBJ2-1	TRBV28	TRBD2	few	CASNLRQGLLAGFNEQFF	TGTGCCAGCAACCTCCGACAGGGTCTACTAGCGGGGTTCAATGAGCAGTTCTTC
TRBJ2-7	TRBV6-5	NA	NA	CASSYDTSAYEQYF	TGTGCCAGCAGTTACGACACTTCAGCCTACGAGCAGTACTTC
TRBJ1-2	TRBV6-5	TRBD1	NA	CASSRDSLYGYTF	TGTGCCAGCAGCCGGGACAGTCTTTATGGCTACACCTTC
TRBJ2-1	TRBV7-6	TRBD2	NA	CASSRVDVAGTNNEQFF	TGTGCCAGCAGCCGCGTAGACGTAGCGGGAACGAACAATGAGCAGTTCTTC
TRBJ2-1	TRBV10-3	NA	NA	CAISGAGSQYNEQFF	TGTGCCATCAGTGGGGCTGGGAGCCAATACAATGAGCAGTTCTTC
TRBJ2-7	TRBV19	TRBD2	NA	CASSERLANSYEQYF	TGTGCCAGTAGTGAAAGACTAGCGAACTCCTACGAGCAGTACTTC
TRBJ1-2	TRBV19	NA	NA	CASSITRSQSGTF	TGTGCCAGTAGTATAACGAGGAGTCAGAGTGGGACCTTC
TRBJ2-7	TRBV4-3	TRBD2	NA	CASSQVLAGGVYEQYF	TGCGCCAGCAGCCAAGTTCTAGCGGGAGGGGTATACGAGCAGTACTTC
TRBJ2-7	TRBV6-1	TRBD1	NA	CASSEWDSLYEQYF	TGTGCCAGCAGTGAATGGGACAGTCTCTACGAGCAGTACTTC
TRBJ1-1	TRBV28	TRBD1	NA	CASSFPSQGAEWYSEAFF	TGTGCCAGCAGTTTTCCATCGCAGGGGGCGGAGTGGTATTCTGAAGCTTTCTTT
TRBJ2-1	TRBV10-1	NA	NA	CASSGAAYNEQFF	TGCGCCAGCAGTGGGGCAGCTTACAATGAGCAGTTCTTC
TRBJ2-3	TRBV6-4	TRBD1	NA	CATVGGRDTDTQYF	TGTGCCACCGTAGGGGGCAGGGACACAGATACGCAGTATTTT
TRBJ1-5	TRBV5-6	TRBD1	NA	CASSFAGTANQPQHF	TGTGCCAGCAGCTTCGCCGGGACAGCAAATCAGCCCCAGCATTTT
TRBJ2-2	TRBV5-6	NA	NA	CASSWTYTGELFF	TGTGCCAGCAGCTGGACTTACACCGGGGAGCTGTTTTTT
TRBJ1-5	TRBV2	TRBD1	NA	CASSVQGLRNQPQHF	TGTGCCAGCAGCGTACAGGGGCTGCGGAATCAGCCCCAGCATTTT
TRBJ1-5	TRBV9	TRBD1	NA	CASSVGTGYQPQHF	TGTGCCAGCAGCGTCGGGACAGGGTATCAGCCCCAGCATTTT
TRBJ2-7	TRBV2	TRBD1	NA	CASRRGLHEQYF	TGTGCCAGCAGAAGGGGGCTGCACGAGCAGTACTTC
TRBJ2-2	TRBV7-3	TRBD1	once	CASSLQGALGTGELFF	TGTGCCAGCAGCTTACAGGGGGCCTTGGGCACCGGGGAGCTGTTTTTT
TRBJ1-5	TRBV10-3	TRBD1	NA	CAISDSGGNQPQHF	TGTGCCATCAGTGATTCAGGGGGAAATCAGCCCCAGCATTTT
TRBJ1-2	TRBV4-1	TRBD1	NA	CASSPYSGTGGGYTF	TGCGCCAGCAGCCCCTATTCCGGGACAGGGGGCGGCTACACCTTC
TRBJ1-5	TRBV4-3	TRBD1	NA	CASSPHRGPRGNQPQHF	TGCGCCAGCAGCCCCCACAGGGGTCCAAGAGGCAATCAGCCCCAGCATTTT
TRBJ1-1	TRBV25-1	NA	NA	CASSEYSAEAFF	TGTGCCAGCAGTGAATACTCCGCTGAAGCTTTCTTT
TRBJ1-6	TRBV10-2	TRBD1	NA	CASTLGQDNSPLHF	TGCGCCAGCACACTGGGACAGGATAATTCACCCCTCCACTTT
TRBJ1-2	TRBV5-4	NA	NA	CASSLALGHNYGYTF	TGTGCCAGCAGCTTGGCCCTGGGGCATAACTATGGCTACACCTTC
TRBJ2-1	TRBV7-3	NA	NA	CASSLGPPYNEQFF	TGTGCCAGCAGCTTAGGGCCGCCCTACAATGAGCAGTTCTTC
TRBJ2-2	TRBV25-1	TRBD2	NA	CAHGGDTGELFF	TGTGCCCATGGGGGGGACACCGGGGAGCTGTTTTTT
TRBJ2-7	TRBV28	NA	NA	CASSLKPLNYEQYF	TGTGCCAGCAGTTTGAAGCCCCTCAACTACGAGCAGTACTTC
TRBJ2-2	TRBV29-1	TRBD1	NA	CSVYPGQGAPGELFF	TGCAGCGTTTATCCGGGACAGGGGGCTCCAGGGGAGCTGTTTTTT
TRBJ2-7	TRBV7-9	TRBD1	NA	CASSTRDRGDYEQYF	TGTGCCAGCAGCACCCGGGACAGGGGTGACTACGAGCAGTACTTC
TRBJ2-3	TRBV7-3	TRBD2	NA	CASSPGLVFSDTQYF	TGTGCCAGCAGCCCCGGACTAGTTTTCTCAGATACGCAGTATTTT
TRBJ2-3	TRBV9	TRBD2	once	CASSVGWERDRDTQYF	TGTGCCAGCAGCGTAGGGTGGGAGCGGGATCGGGATACGCAGTATTTT
TRBJ1-2	TRBV2	NA	once	CASSPTFNYGYTF	TGTGCCAGCAGCCCAACTTTTAACTATGGCTACACCTTC
TRBJ2-7	TRBV15	TRBD2	NA	CATSRGLAGGQEQYF	TGTGCCACCAGCAGAGGGCTAGCGGGAGGTCAAGAGCAGTACTTC
TRBJ1-4	TRBV7-9	NA	NA	CASSLAFEKLFF	TGTGCCAGCAGCTTAGCCTTTGAAAAACTGTTTTTT
TRBJ1-6	TRBV30	TRBD1	NA	CAWTGTGGNSPLHF	TGTGCCTGGACCGGGACAGGGGGAAATTCACCCCTCCACTTT
TRBJ2-1	TRBV27	NA	NA	CATQHRSSYNEQFF	TGTGCCACGCAGCACAGGAGCTCCTACAATGAGCAGTTCTTC
TRBJ2-3	TRBV5-1	TRBD2	once	CASSPGGETDTQYF	TGCGCCAGCAGCCCGGGGGGGGAGACAGATACGCAGTATTTT
TRBJ1-1	TRBV2	TRBD1	NA	CASSRTGTTEAFF	TGTGCCAGCAGTCGGACAGGGACGACTGAAGCTTTCTTT
TRBJ1-5	TRBV18	TRBD1	NA	CASSPRTGAQPQHF	TGTGCCAGCTCACCACGAACAGGGGCGCAGCCCCAGCATTTT
TRBJ2-1	TRBV9	TRBD2	NA	CASSELAGGRDEQFF	TGTGCCAGCAGTGAACTAGCGGGAGGGCGGGATGAGCAGTTCTTC
TRBJ2-7	TRBV5-1	NA	NA	CASSLQSYEQYF	TGCGCCAGCAGCCTGCAGTCCTACGAGCAGTACTTC
TRBJ1-5	TRBV30	NA	NA	CAWTGGGNQPQHF	TGTGCCTGGACCGGCGGGGGCAATCAGCCCCAGCATTTT
TRBJ1-1	TRBV10-3	NA	NA	CAISDSGARGTEAFF	TGTGCCATCAGTGACTCAGGGGCTCGGGGCACTGAAGCTTTCTTT
TRBJ2-2	TRBV30	NA	NA	CAWSVNPNTGELFF	TGTGCCTGGAGTGTAAATCCTAACACCGGGGAGCTGTTTTTT
TRBJ2-1	TRBV5-1	TRBD2	NA	CASTIAGVRNEQFF	TGCGCCAGCACGATAGCGGGAGTTAGAAATGAGCAGTTCTTC
TRBJ2-7	TRBV10-3	TRBD2	NA	CAISSGLEYEQYF	TGTGCCATCAGTTCGGGACTAGAGTACGAGCAGTACTTC
TRBJ2-3	TRBV29-1	NA	NA	CSVETVGTDTQYF	TGCAGCGTTGAGACAGTAGGCACAGATACGCAGTATTTT
TRBJ1-2	TRBV10-3	NA	NA	CAITWGDYGYTF	TGTGCCATCACGTGGGGGGACTATGGCTACACCTTC
TRBJ1-5	TRBV25-1	NA	NA	CASSGPGTRNQPQHF	TGTGCCAGCAGTGGGCCCGGGACACGCAATCAGCCCCAGCATTTT